A selection of T cell receptor beta chains follows, all from one sample in a study of shared clonotypes between healthy human individuals. The protocol was immunoSEQ multiplex PCR, while the TCRdb copy is restricted to in-frame clones and leaves out a portion. The sample carries a few million clones, about 92% recorded once. Sequenced material: naive CD4+ T cells from PBMCs. All receptors derive from a man aged 18 to 30 in good health. Some clones in this sample may be carry-over from other donors' samples. CDR3s include the opening cysteine and the closing phenylalanine or tryptophan. The order of the fields is J gene, D gene, CDR3 length, V gene, clone size, CDR3 DNA, CDR3 protein. The D gene is left open where the match is weak. A row's size may be missing; if present it is once, few, many or a size class.

TRBJ2-2,NA,14,TRBV29-1,NA,TGCAGCGCCGGAGGACAGGGAGGGGCCGGGGAGCTGTTTTTT,CSAGGQGGAGELFF
TRBJ1-2,NA,14,TRBV15,few,TGTGCCACCAGCAGAGACCGAGTGGAGCCTGGCTACACCTTC,CATSRDRVEPGYTF
TRBJ1-4,NA,13,TRBV28,NA,TGTGCCAGCAGGTCAAAGGCGCCTGAAAAACTGTTTTTT,CASRSKAPEKLFF
TRBJ1-5,NA,14,TRBV7-2,once,TGTGCCAGCAGCTTAGTAGGTGGGGTTCAGCCCCAGCATTTT,CASSLVGGVQPQHF
TRBJ1-3,TRBD1,17,TRBV5-1,NA,TGCGCCAGCAGCTTGGCGTTCACAGGGGGCATAGGAAACACCATATATTTT,CASSLAFTGGIGNTIYF
TRBJ2-1,TRBD2,22,TRBV19,NA,TGTGCCAGTAGTACAGACCCCTCCTGGGCTAGCGGGAGAGGTATGGTTAACAATGAGCAGTTCTTC,CASSTDPSWASGRGMVNNEQFF
TRBJ2-1,TRBD2,20,TRBV6-1,once,TGTGCCAGCAGTGAAGCCAGGCTAGCGGGAGGGCCTAGATCCTACAATGAGCAGTTCTTC,CASSEARLAGGPRSYNEQFF
TRBJ2-7,TRBD2,18,TRBV28,once,TGTGCCAGCAGTTTTCTTCTAGCGGGAGCGGGGCCCTCCTACGAGCAGTACTTC,CASSFLLAGAGPSYEQYF
TRBJ2-7,NA,14,TRBV5-1,NA,TGCGCCAGCAGCTTTGGGCTAGTCAGCCGCGAGCAGTACTTC,CASSFGLVSREQYF
TRBJ2-1,NA,15,TRBV19,once,TGTGCCAGTAGTATACGCCGGGGCAGGGAGAATGAGCAGTTCTTC,CASSIRRGRENEQFF
TRBJ2-2,NA,15,TRBV6-6,NA,TGTGCCACCCGGACTCGTCCAGACGGCACCGGGGAGCTGTTTTTT,CATRTRPDGTGELFF
TRBJ2-5,NA,12,TRBV7-2,NA,TGTGCCAGCAGCTTAACACGGGAGACCCAGTACTTC,CASSLTRETQYF
TRBJ2-2,NA,15,TRBV7-2,NA,TGTGCCAGCAGCTTAGGTGGGAGTAACACCGGGGAGCTGTTTTTT,CASSLGGSNTGELFF
TRBJ2-3,NA,17,TRBV7-2,NA,TGTGCCAGCAGCCCTCGACAGGGCACGACTAGGCCAGATACGCAGTATTTT,CASSPRQGTTRPDTQYF
TRBJ1-5,NA,15,TRBV28,few,TGTGCCAGCAGGCTAGGGGGAAGCGGCAATCAGCCCCAGCATTTT,CASRLGGSGNQPQHF
TRBJ2-3,NA,13,TRBV4-3,NA,TGCGCCAGCAGCTCGAGAGGGACAGATACGCAGTATTTT,CASSSRGTDTQYF
TRBJ1-5,NA,14,TRBV9,NA,TGTGCCAGCAGCGAAGGGCCTTCCAATCAGCCCCAGCATTTT,CASSEGPSNQPQHF
TRBJ2-3,NA,16,TRBV9,once,TGTGCCAGCAGCGTAGGTAATAGCGGAAACACAGATACGCAGTATTTT,CASSVGNSGNTDTQYF
TRBJ2-7,TRBD1,15,TRBV18,NA,TGTGCCAGCTCACCCGTAGGGACAGGGGCCTACGAGCAGTACTTC,CASSPVGTGAYEQYF
TRBJ2-7,TRBD2,16,TRBV5-1,NA,TGCGCCAGCAGCCCGGGGGGACTAGCGATTTCCTACGAGCAGTACTTC,CASSPGGLAISYEQYF
TRBJ2-1,TRBD2,16,TRBV7-9,NA,TGTGCCAGCAGCACTTCTAGCGGGAGTAATAGGGGTGAGCAGTTCTTC,CASSTSSGSNRGEQFF
TRBJ2-1,TRBD2,17,TRBV7-2,NA,TGTGCCAGCCGACCCGGGACTAGCGGGAGGGCCTCGGATGAGCAGTTCTTC,CASRPGTSGRASDEQFF
TRBJ2-7,NA,16,TRBV19,NA,TGTGCCAGTAGTTCGACGACTCGAAACAACAACTACGAGCAGTACTTC,CASSSTTRNNNYEQYF
TRBJ2-7,TRBD1,13,TRBV7-9,NA,TGTGCCAGCAGCCCCACAGGGGGCAACGAGCAGTACTTC,CASSPTGGNEQYF
TRBJ2-7,TRBD2,14,TRBV28,NA,TGTGCCAGTTTGACGAGCGGGAGTAGTAACGAGCAGTACTTC,CASLTSGSSNEQYF
TRBJ2-7,NA,15,TRBV4-2,few,TGTGCCAGCAGCCAAGGGACTCGTAGCTCCTACGAGCAGTACTTC,CASSQGTRSSYEQYF
TRBJ2-7,NA,14,TRBV27,NA,TGTGCCAGTAAGTTCGGGAAGAACTCCTACGAGCAGTACTTC,CASKFGKNSYEQYF
TRBJ2-7,NA,13,TRBV29-1,NA,TGCAGCGTTCTACAGGGACTAAACTACGAGCAGTACTTC,CSVLQGLNYEQYF
TRBJ2-1,TRBD2,18,TRBV5-1,NA,TGCGCCAGCAGCCGGACTAGCGGGAGGGCTAACTCCTACAATGAGCAGTTCTTC,CASSRTSGRANSYNEQFF
TRBJ2-7,NA,14,TRBV18,once,TGTGCCAGCTCCGCACTGGGGGGAACCTACGAGCAGTACTTC,CASSALGGTYEQYF
TRBJ2-1,NA,14,TRBV6-5,NA,TGTGCCAGCAGTCCCGGCGGCTCCTACAATGAGCAGTTCTTC,CASSPGGSYNEQFF
TRBJ1-1,NA,15,TRBV28,NA,TGTGCCAGCAGTTTTGGGGGATCCGGGAACACTGAAGCTTTCTTT,CASSFGGSGNTEAFF
TRBJ2-5,NA,12,TRBV7-2,NA,TGTGCCAGCAGTTACACCGGGACTCGACCACACTTC,CASSYTGTRPHF
TRBJ1-3,TRBD1,20,TRBV18,NA,TGTGCCAGCTCACCGTCGCCGGGACAGCGCCCAGGACTCTCTGGAAACACCATATATTTT,CASSPSPGQRPGLSGNTIYF
TRBJ2-2,NA,15,TRBV7-2,NA,TGTGCCAGCAGCTCCCAGAGTTATAACACCGGGGAGCTGTTTTTT,CASSSQSYNTGELFF
TRBJ1-1,NA,13,TRBV5-4,NA,TGTGCCAGCAGCAGGCCAGGGTACACTGAAGCTTTCTTT,CASSRPGYTEAFF
TRBJ2-3,NA,15,TRBV6-1,NA,TGTGCCAGCAAGATCGACCCCGAATACACAGATACGCAGTATTTT,CASKIDPEYTDTQYF
TRBJ2-5,NA,13,TRBV11-2,NA,TGTGCCAGCAGCCCAGACTTAGGGGAGACCCAGTACTTC,CASSPDLGETQYF
TRBJ1-4,NA,14,TRBV15,NA,TGTGCCACCAGCAGGGAGGGGGGGAATGAAAAACTGTTTTTT,CATSREGGNEKLFF
TRBJ1-2,NA,17,TRBV5-4,NA,TGTGCCAGCAAAAGAATCGGGCAGGGACTAACTAACTATGGCTACACCTTC,CASKRIGQGLTNYGYTF
TRBJ1-1,TRBD1,16,TRBV28,NA,TGTGCCAGCAGTTTTACCACAGGGGGCGGGTACACTGAAGCTTTCTTT,CASSFTTGGGYTEAFF
TRBJ1-1,TRBD1,14,TRBV7-8,NA,TGTGCCAGCAGCTTAGGTTCAGGGGGCCGGGTGGCTTTCTTT,CASSLGSGGRVAFF
TRBJ2-7,TRBD2,15,TRBV4-3,NA,TGCGCCAGCAGCGCTCGGGTACGGGGGGGCTACGAGCAGTACTTC,CASSARVRGGYEQYF
TRBJ2-1,NA,17,TRBV4-2,NA,TGTGCCAGCAGCCAAGACCCTACTAGTAGCTCCTACAATGAGCAGTTCTTC,CASSQDPTSSSYNEQFF
TRBJ1-1,TRBD1,15,TRBV6-5,NA,TGTGCCAGCAAGCTTAACAGGGGGCTCATGGCTGAAGCTTTCTTT,CASKLNRGLMAEAFF
TRBJ1-1,TRBD1,20,TRBV28,NA,TGTGCCAGCAGTTTATTCGTCCCGGGACAGGGAAGAGTGCGTCACACTGAAGCTTTCTTT,CASSLFVPGQGRVRHTEAFF
TRBJ1-1,NA,17,TRBV11-2,NA,TGTGCCAGCAGCTTAGTCAGGCCTGGGGCCGGGGGCTTTGAAGCTTTCTTT,CASSLVRPGAGGFEAFF
TRBJ1-1,TRBD1,15,TRBV13,NA,TGTGCCAGCAGTTGGACAGGGGGCGTGAACACTGAAGCTTTCTTT,CASSWTGGVNTEAFF
TRBJ2-7,NA,16,TRBV27,NA,TGTGCCAGCAGTTTCGTTGGCGGGCCCAGCTCCTACGAGCAGTACTTC,CASSFVGGPSSYEQYF
TRBJ2-7,TRBD1,15,TRBV11-3,NA,TGTGCCAGCAGCCAGGGCCACAGGGGACCCTACGAGCAGTACTTC,CASSQGHRGPYEQYF
TRBJ2-3,NA,17,TRBV4-3,NA,TGCGCCAGCAGCCGAGCCCTGTCAGGGGTATTCCCAGATACGCAGTATTTT,CASSRALSGVFPDTQYF
TRBJ1-2,NA,13,TRBV28,once,TGTGCCAGCAGTTTGGCACAGGCCCGTGGCTACACCTTC,CASSLAQARGYTF
TRBJ2-6,NA,16,TRBV28,NA,TGTGCCAGCACTGGGACGGGGGCGCTCGGGGCCAACGTCCTGACTTTC,CASTGTGALGANVLTF
TRBJ2-3,NA,16,TRBV5-1,once,TGCGCCAGCAGCTTGCGGACAGCCTTTAGCACAGATACGCAGTATTTT,CASSLRTAFSTDTQYF
TRBJ2-7,NA,14,TRBV28,NA,TGTGCCAGCACCTTAGGGGCAGGGCGGTACGAGCAGTACTTC,CASTLGAGRYEQYF
TRBJ2-7,TRBD2,14,TRBV5-1,NA,TGCGCCAGCTCTGAGGGAGGGAGCTCCTACGAGCAGTACTTC,CASSEGGSSYEQYF
TRBJ2-3,NA,16,TRBV4-3,NA,TGCGCCAGCAGCCAAGATAGTGTCATCAGCACAGATACGCAGTATTTT,CASSQDSVISTDTQYF